This T cell receptor beta chain was captured by sequencing in a study of cytomegalovirus exposure and HLA in healthy donors. Study outcomes and limitations: Sequences of the TCR beta chain were said to predict the HLA-A and HLA-B alleles of most subjects accurately.

About this clone itself: Its target is not known.

The CDR3 length is 14 residues. From germline, CDR1 is LNHDA and CDR2 SQIVND (reference sequence). Between the trimmed V and J ends, which lost 3 bases and 3 bases, there was a span of 11 bases. Each donor's status was that of a healthy bone marrow donor. Whereas donors were nominally healthy upon sampling, unrecorded immune exposures were probable. Primers: 60 Vbeta forward and 13 Jbeta reverse. Sequenced by immunoSEQ multiplex PCR; TCRdb stores in-frame clones only, minus some. The profile shows 250,000 or so clones, 75% to 85% of them singletons. The sample was PBMCs. V is TRBV19 and J is TRBJ2-5; D is unclear. The clonotype comes from a woman aged 60-75 years in good health and CMV-seropositive. The CDR3 region has the DNA TGTGCCAGTAGTATTGTCACAGCTGAAGAGACCCAGTACTTC. This gives the protein CASSIVTAEETQYF.